This T cell receptor beta chain came from a study of T cell responses to AZD1222 COVID-19 vaccine. Study-wide results and limits: The donors showed a predominance of white British ancestry and of females, with possible underestimation of clonal diversity. Only a handful of individuals given AZD1222 were seropositive at baseline.

The germline V gene has CDR1 SGHNT and CDR2 YYREEE (reference sequence). V was pared by 0 bases and J by 0 bases, with 16 bases between. There are 19 residues in the CDR3. This clone was seen many times. Its antigen remains unknown. Sequencing used immunoSEQ multiplex PCR; TCRdb keeps in-frame clones, though not all of them. The sample gives nearly 90,000 clones, 75% to 90% of which show up once; roughly 5% is in the top ten. This TCR was sampled from an adult who received the AZD1222 COVID-19 vaccine. The chain joins TRBV5-4 to TRBJ1-6; no firm D call. Sequenced here: peripheral blood, sampled 28 days after the second AZD1222 dose. For the CDR3, the DNA is TGTGCCAGCAGCTTGGGTTCTGGATACACTAGCTCCTATAATTCACCCCTCCACTTT. Residues: CASSLGSGYTSSYNSPLHF.